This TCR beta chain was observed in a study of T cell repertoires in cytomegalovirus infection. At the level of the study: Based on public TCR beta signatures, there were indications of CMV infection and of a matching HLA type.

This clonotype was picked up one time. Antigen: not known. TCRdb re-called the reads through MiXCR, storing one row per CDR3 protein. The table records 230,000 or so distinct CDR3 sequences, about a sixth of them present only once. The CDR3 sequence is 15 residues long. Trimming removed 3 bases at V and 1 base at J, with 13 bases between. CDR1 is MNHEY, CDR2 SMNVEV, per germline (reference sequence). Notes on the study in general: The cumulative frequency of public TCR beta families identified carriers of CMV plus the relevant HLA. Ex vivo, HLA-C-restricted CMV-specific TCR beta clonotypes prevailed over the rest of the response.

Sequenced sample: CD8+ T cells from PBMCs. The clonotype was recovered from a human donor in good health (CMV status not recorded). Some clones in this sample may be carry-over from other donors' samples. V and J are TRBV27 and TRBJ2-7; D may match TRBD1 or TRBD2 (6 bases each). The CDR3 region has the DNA TGTGCCAGCAGTTTGGGGGGCCTTAGGTCCTACGAGCAGTACTTC. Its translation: CASSLGGLRSYEQYF.